One sample yielded the 18 T cell receptor beta chains listed below, sequenced in a study of blood T cells in healthy people across ages. A second PCR of about 6 to 12 cycles used a sample-barcoded 5' primer and a J-beta primer mix. TCRdb independently ran MiXCR on the 5' RACE reads; one entry per CDR3 protein. The sample lists approximately 1,700,000 distinct CDR3 sequences; 39% were seen once. Material: blood. These receptors were collected from a human donor in good health.

The chain is built from TRBV2 and TRBJ2-2, with TRBD1 matching over 10 bases. The J segment lost 3 bases and the V segment lost 10 bases, leaving 8 bases of the junction unmatched. The CDR3 contains 15 residues. Germline V gene data show CDR1 as SNHLY and CDR2 as FYNNEI. The CDR3 DNA sequence: TGTGCCACCTCGGGACAGGGGCTATACACCGGGGAGCTGTTTTTT. Its translation: CATSGQGLYTGELFF.

This clonotype has only a few counts. The CDR3 DNA sequence: TGTGCCAGCAGTCCTAGAAGGAGCGGGGGGGCCGCAGATACGCAGTATTTT. It translates to CASSPRRSGGAADTQYF. The V and J genes are TRBV6-2 or TRBV6-3 and TRBJ2-3; TRBD2 matches 10 bases. CDR1 is MNHEY, CDR2 SVGEGT, per germline. With 5 bases clipped from V and 4 bases from J, the junction kept 12 bases outside the gene matches. The CDR3 totals 17 residues.

This clonotype was counted a few times. The chain carries TRBV27 and TRBJ1-2; no firm D call. CDR3 length: 14 amino acids. With 7 bases removed from V and 8 bases from J, the gap between germline ends came to 20 bases. Germline V CDR1 and CDR2: MNHEY, SMNVEV (reference sequence). The CDR3 DNA reads as TGTGCCAGCATGGGTTCGGGAACTTCTCGCGGCTACACCTTC. It specifies CASMGSGTSRGYTF.

In its sample, this clonotype was seen many times. This chain links TRBV4-3 with TRBJ2-7, with 8 bases lining up with TRBD1. Looked up from germline, CDR1 is LGHNA and CDR2 is YSLEER. Trimming took 0 bases from V and 2 from J; bases not matched to a gene: 6. CDR3 size: 16 residues. This CDR3 reads CASSQDNWDRPYEQYF. The CDR3 region has the DNA TGCGCCAGCAGCCAAGATAATTGGGACAGGCCCTACGAGCAGTACTTC.

In the case of this clonotype: The junction and the germline gene differ at one end; a read error may be behind it. The chain has TRBV28 and TRBJ1-2; D is unclear. The CDR3 has 17 residues. Germline V gives CDR1 MDHEN, CDR2 SYDVKM. CDR3 DNA: TGTGTCAGCAGTTTAAACCCGGAGGCCTCCTGGGGCTATGGCTACACCTTC. Encoded protein: CVSSLNPEASWGYGYTF.

The rearrangement joins TRBV19 to TRBJ2-1; D not certain. The germline gives CDR1 LNHDA, CDR2 SQIVND (reference sequence). The CDR3 is made up of 17 amino acids. Between the trimmed V and J ends, which lost 3 bases and 0 bases, there was a span of 15 bases. CDR3 region: CASSILSDNISYNEQFF. Written as DNA, the CDR3 is TGTGCCAGTAGTATTTTGTCAGACAATATCTCCTACAATGAGCAGTTCTTC. The entire variable domain, with the rest obtained from reference TRBV19 and TRBJ2-1, is as follows: DGGITQSPKYLFRKEGQNVTLSCEQNLNHDAMYWYRQDPGQGLRLIYYSQIVNDFQKGDIAEGYSVSREKKESFPLTVTSAQKNPTAFYLCASSILSDNISYNEQFFGPGTRLTVL.

The rearrangement joins TRBV29-1 to TRBJ1-1, with D possibly TRBD1 on 5 matching bases. The CDR3 loop spans 13 amino acids. Germline V gene lookup returns CDR1 SQVTM and CDR2 ANQGSEA. V was pared by 0 bases and J by 1 base, with 6 bases between. The CDR3 protein is CSVEEGENTEAFF. DNA for the CDR3: TGCAGCGTTGAAGAGGGGGAGAACACTGAAGCTTTCTTT. Variable domain in full (rest from reference TRBV29-1 and TRBJ1-1): SAVISQKPSRDICQRGTSLTIQCQVDSQVTMMFWYRQQPGQSLTLIATANQGSEATYESGFVIDKFPISRPNLTFSTLTVSNMSPEDSSIYLCSVEEGENTEAFFGQGTRLTVV.

This chain joins TRBV7-8 and TRBJ1-6; D is ambiguous. Germline V CDR1 and CDR2: SGHVS, FQNEAQ. The V and J ends lost 1 base and 13 bases respectively, with 14 bases between them. The CDR3 covers 14 residues. CDR3 bases: TGTGCCAGCAGCTTAGTCGGCGCCCAGTCCCCCCTCCACTTT. It is translated as CASSLVGAQSPLHF.

The chain uses TRBV7-9 and TRBJ2-7; tentatively, D is TRBD1 (5 bases). Trimming pared 11 bases from V and 1 base from J, leaving 12 bases between. The CDR3 totals 12 residues. Per germline, CDR1 SEHNR and CDR2 FQNEAQ (reference sequence). The CDR3 DNA reads TGTGCCGGGGCCAAAAGTTCCTACGAGCAGTACTTC. Translated, it gives CAGAKSSYEQYF.

The chain uses TRBV6-2 or TRBV6-3 and TRBJ2-5; D not certain. V lost 0 bases to trimming and J lost 0 bases, with 8 bases between them. From germline, CDR1 is MNHEY and CDR2 SVGEGT. The CDR3 spans 15 residues. DNA for the CDR3: TGTGCCAGCAGTTACTCGGAGACGGACCAAGAGACCCAGTACTTC. This gives the protein CASSYSETDQETQYF.

The chain links TRBV6-5 to TRBJ2-5; possibly TRBD1 for D (6 bases). This CDR3 has 13 amino acids. The germline gives CDR1 MNHEY, CDR2 SVGAGI. V gave up 11 bases and J gave up 3 bases, with 16 bases separating them. The CDR3 loop reads CAATRTAKETQYF. The CDR3 DNA follows: TGTGCCGCCACTCGGACAGCCAAAGAGACCCAGTACTTC.

J is TRBJ1-1 and V is TRBV18, with 7 bases lining up with TRBD1. The V segment lost 3 bases and the J segment 4 bases; nucleotides outside the gene matches: 5. Per germline, CDR1 KGHSH and CDR2 LQKENI. The CDR3 runs to 14 residues. CDR3 residues: CASSPDRSGTEAFF. The CDR3, as DNA: TGTGCCAGCTCACCGGACAGGTCGGGCACTGAAGCTTTCTTT.

V usage is TRBV28 and J usage is TRBJ2-1, with D unclear. The length of the CDR3 is 12 residues. Trimming removed 1 base at V and 12 bases at J, with 10 bases between. CDR1 is MDHEN and CDR2 is SYDVKM in the germline V gene. CDR3 region: CASSLSRMVQFF. CDR3 DNA sequence: TGTGCCAGCAGTTTATCTCGGATGGTGCAGTTCTTC.

The genes are TRBV18 and TRBJ1-1; D remains unclear. The V end was cut by 3 bases, the J end by 0 bases, with 14 bases between. The length of the CDR3 is 16 residues. Per germline, CDR1 KGHSH and CDR2 LQKENI. CDR3 loop: CASSPQGPAMNTEAFF. In nucleotides, the CDR3 is TGTGCCAGCTCACCTCAAGGGCCGGCCATGAACACTGAAGCTTTCTTT.

The chain employs TRBV20-1 and TRBJ2-3, with D unclear. Germline lookup yields CDR1 DFQATT and CDR2 SNEGSKA (reference sequence). The CDR3 contains 15 residues. V lost 6 bases and J 2 bases, leaving 18 bases between the germline ends. The DNA for the CDR3 is TGCAGTGCCAAGCCGGGCTCCCCGGACACAGATACGCAGTATTTT. As protein: CSAKPGSPDTDTQYF.

This clonotype was picked up a small number of times. This chain joins TRBV12-3 or TRBV12-4 and TRBJ2-1; D uncertain. V lost 8 bases and J lost 7, with 15 bases in between. There are 13 residues in the CDR3. CDR3 DNA sequence: TGTGCCAGCGCCCTTTACCGTGGAAATGAGCAGTTCTTC. Translating it yields CASALYRGNEQFF.

The chain has TRBV6-2 or TRBV6-3 and TRBJ1-5, with 7 bases that match TRBD1. The J segment lost 4 bases and the V segment lost 2 bases, leaving 11 bases of the junction unmatched. Per germline, CDR1 MNHEY and CDR2 SVGEGT. The CDR3 sequence is 17 residues long. DNA for the CDR3: TGTGCCAGCAGTTACCCACCCATCGGGACAGAAAATCAGCCCCAGCATTTT. It is translated as CASSYPPIGTENQPQHF.

The chain uses TRBV12-3 or TRBV12-4 and TRBJ2-5, with D possibly TRBD1 on 5 matching bases. Trimming removed 5 bases from V and 6 bases from J, with 13 bases in between. This CDR3 has 13 amino acids. CDR3 in amino acids: CASSPPGFKTQYF. The CDR3, as DNA: TGTGCCAGCAGTCCTCCAGGGTTCAAGACCCAGTACTTC.